These T cell receptor beta chains were read from a single sample in a study of T cells expressing NK-cell markers. With the 5' RACE reads reprocessed, TCRdb shows one record per CDR3 protein and no DNA. This sample contains some 440,000 distinct CDR3 sequences. The sample consisted of blood T cells: a sorted CD56 or NKG2C T cell subset, CD4+ or CD8+ T cells, or bulk PBMC T cells (not recorded which). These receptors came from a woman aged 50 to 60 in good health. CDR3s include the opening cysteine and the closing phenylalanine or tryptophan. Each record gives: J gene, V gene, CDR3 protein.

TRBJ2-1 TRBV4-1 CASEAPKGLPTNNEQFF
TRBJ1-1 TRBV29-1 CSARQGRGAFF
TRBJ2-1 TRBV20-1 CSARDPWERGNEQFF
TRBJ1-2 TRBV7-8 CASSPRLGIYGYTF
TRBJ2-5 TRBV12-3/TRBV12-4 CASSFSLETQYF
TRBJ1-1 TRBV15 CATSTRTGVNTEAFF
TRBJ2-5 TRBV5-1 CASNVGVTETQYF
TRBJ2-3 TRBV28 CASSFSGATDTQYF
TRBJ2-1 TRBV5-1 CASSLLSGSNEQFF
TRBJ2-1 TRBV5-1 CASSSVAGDREQFF
TRBJ1-1 TRBV4-1 CASSQHDRGRTEAFF
TRBJ2-7 TRBV5-1 CASSLVPDSYEQYF
TRBJ1-4 TRBV29-1 CSVSRTAQDEKLFF
TRBJ2-1 TRBV10-3 CAIRGAGTSGLGEQFF
TRBJ2-3 TRBV5-1 CASSPGQVVDTQYF
TRBJ2-3 TRBV7-9 CASSAPGVTDTQYF
TRBJ1-1 TRBV29-1 CSVREVTVNTEAFF
TRBJ2-2 TRBV6-1 CASSPEGGLANTGELFF
TRBJ2-1 TRBV27 CASRPSIGTGDNEQFF
TRBJ1-1 TRBV3-1 CASSQGASGGAFF
TRBJ2-4 TRBV24-1 CATSDARVFGNIQYF
TRBJ2-2 TRBV7-2 CASEPIAGYTGELFF
TRBJ2-7 TRBV28 CASSLTGTAYEQYF
TRBJ2-3 TRBV4-1 CASSPSGIRTDTQYF
TRBJ1-3 TRBV5-1 CASSRTAVPSGNTIYF
TRBJ1-4 TRBV28 CASTGGAEKLFF